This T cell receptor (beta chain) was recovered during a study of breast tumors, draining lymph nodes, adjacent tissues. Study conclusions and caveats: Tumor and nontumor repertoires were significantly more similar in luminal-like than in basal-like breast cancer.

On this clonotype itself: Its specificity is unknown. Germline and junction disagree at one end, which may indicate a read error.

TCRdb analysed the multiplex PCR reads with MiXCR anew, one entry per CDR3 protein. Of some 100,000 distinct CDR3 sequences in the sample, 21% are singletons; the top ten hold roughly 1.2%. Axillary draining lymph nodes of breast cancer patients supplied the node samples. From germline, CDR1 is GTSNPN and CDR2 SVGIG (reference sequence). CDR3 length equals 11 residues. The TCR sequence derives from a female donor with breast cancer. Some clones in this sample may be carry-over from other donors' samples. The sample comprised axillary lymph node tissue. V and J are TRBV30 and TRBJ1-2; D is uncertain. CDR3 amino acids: CAWSLGGGHTF. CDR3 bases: TGTGCCTGGAGTCTTGGAGGTGGCCACACCTTC.